This TCR beta chain derives from a study of PD-1 blockade in classical Hodgkin lymphoma. Study in general: Intravenous nivolumab at 3 mg/kg was given to patients every 2 weeks. Overall study results and limits: Nothing has yet pinned down what causes the repertoire differences, possibly disease activity or prior therapy. Before treatment, complete responders showed about the same diversity as newly diagnosed patients.

On this clone: Its antigen is currently unknown.

Brentuximab vedotin exposure varied, and every patient relapsed after autologous stem cell transplantation. Germline trimming cut 5 bases from V and 0 bases from J; bases unmatched to any gene: 8. CDR1 is MNHEY and CDR2 is SMNVEV in the germline V gene (reference sequence). This CDR3 has 16 amino acids. Sequenced by immunoSEQ multiplex PCR; TCRdb stores in-frame clones only, minus some. Among fewer than 50,000 clones listed, around nine tenths were seen once. The V call is TRBV27, the J call TRBJ2-7; TRBD2 matches 9 bases. The sequences come from peripheral blood mononuclear cells (PBMCs), collected at baseline. This clonotype was sampled from a human donor with classical Hodgkin lymphoma. The CDR3 loop reads CASSPPRGRDSYEQYF. As DNA, the CDR3 is TGTGCCAGCAGTCCCCCGCGCGGGAGGGACTCCTACGAGCAGTACTTC.